This T cell receptor beta chain derives from a study of technical replicates of blood from several donors. Generated by immunoSEQ multiplex PCR, the TCRdb table keeps only in-frame clones and is missing some. The table records approximately 52,000 clones, around 84% of them present only once. The CDR3 loop spans 14 amino acids. The germline gives CDR1 SGHRS, CDR2 YFSETQ. V gave up 4 bases and J gave up 6 bases, with 14 bases separating them. This TCR came from a human donor in good health. Some clones in this sample may be carry-over from other donors' samples. The chain joins TRBV5-1 to TRBJ2-1; D is undetermined. Sequencing was carried out using PBMCs. The CDR3 region is CASSPFWPGNEQFF. The CDR3 DNA reads TGCGCCAGCAGCCCTTTTTGGCCGGGCAATGAGCAGTTCTTC.